The 22 T cell receptor beta chains given below trace back to one sample, sequenced in a study of T cell responses to AZD1222 COVID-19 vaccine. The data were produced by immunoSEQ multiplex PCR, yet TCRdb's version contains in-frame clones alone and is incomplete. The sample lists approximately 100,000 clones, approximately 96% occurring once. The source material was peripheral blood, sampled on day 0 of AZD1222 vaccination. These TCRs come from an adult in good health.

The chain employs TRBV6-2 or TRBV6-3 and TRBJ2-3, with 13 bases that match TRBD2. Per germline, CDR1 MNHEY and CDR2 SVGEGT. The CDR3 is 17 residues long. Trimming removed 2 bases from V and 1 base from J; junction bases left unmatched: 3. CDR3 sequence (DNA): TGTGCCAGCAGTTACACAGGACTAGCGGGGGGCACAGATACGCAGTATTTT. Residues: CASSYTGLAGGTDTQYF.

The CDR3 region is CASSRDRGETQYF. CDR3 nucleotide sequence: TGCGCCAGCAGCAGAGACAGGGGGGAGACCCAGTACTTC. The chain links TRBV5-1 to TRBJ2-5, with 9 bases lining up with TRBD1. This CDR3 has 13 residues. Germline assignment: CDR1 SGHRS and CDR2 YFSETQ. V shed 4 bases and J 5 bases; nucleotides not matched to a gene: 3.

The sample holds one count of this clone. This chain uses TRBV12-3 or TRBV12-4 with TRBJ1-2; unclear D gene. CDR3 length: 13 amino acids. V was cut by 6 bases and J by 8 bases, with 16 bases left in between. Here the CDR3 DNA reads TGTGCCAGCAGGTCTTCCTCGCTGGGGGGCTACACCTTC. Translating it yields CASRSSSLGGYTF.

The chain links TRBV5-1 to TRBJ1-1; D unresolved. Deletions cut 0 bases from V and 1 base from J, with 10 bases between. The CDR3 consists of 15 residues. CDR1 is SGHRS and CDR2 is YFSETQ in the germline V gene. The DNA of the CDR3 is TGCGCCAGCAGCTTGGGGGTGGCAAAGAACACTGAAGCTTTCTTT. It translates to CASSLGVAKNTEAFF.

The J gene is TRBJ1-5, the V gene TRBV6-4, with 12 bases lining up with TRBD1. Germline-derived CDR1 and CDR2 are MRHNA and SNTAGT. The CDR3 has 19 amino acids. The ends lost 0 bases at V and 2 bases at J; junction bases unmatched: 8. The CDR3 DNA reads as TGTGCCAGCAGTGACTCAGGGGACAGGGGGCTTGTGGGCAATCAGCCCCAGCATTTT. It is translated as CASSDSGDRGLVGNQPQHF.

CDR3 region: CASSSLGEGVAKNIQYF. The CDR3 nucleotides read TGTGCCAGCTCATCACTCGGTGAGGGGGTAGCCAAAAACATTCAGTACTTC. The chain couples TRBV18 to TRBJ2-4, with D perhaps matching TRBD1 (6 bases). The V gene lost 5 bases and the J gene lost 0 bases, with 17 bases spanning the gap. Germline V gene data show CDR1 as KGHSH and CDR2 as LQKENI. This CDR3 contains 17 residues.

A note on this clone: The CDR3 ends on some other residue instead of the conserved phenylalanine or tryptophan, so this is likely a read error. The DNA is left out, because the CDR3 cannot be placed on it with certainty; the CDR3 is given as TCRdb lists it. The chain recombines TRBV25-1 with TRBJ1-4; TRBD1 reflects the table's D call only, with no check against the DNA. The CDR3 is 12 residues long, ends included. Germline V gene sequence: CDR1 MGHDK, CDR2 SYGVNS. This chain's CDR3 is CASKYKWGLRLR.

V and J are TRBV3-1 (or the pseudogene TRBV3-2) and TRBJ1-5, with D possibly TRBD1 on 5 matching bases. The CDR3 runs to 15 residues. The germline V gene has CDR1 LGHDT and CDR2 YNNKEL (reference sequence). V was pared by 2 bases and J by 3 bases, with 11 bases between. The CDR3 reads CASSQWGGANQPQHF. In nucleotides, the CDR3 is TGTGCCAGCAGCCAATGGGGTGGGGCCAATCAGCCCCAGCATTTT.

The chain has TRBV21-1 and TRBJ1-1. TRBV21-1 is marked as a pseudogene. The length of the CDR3 is 10 residues. In DNA form, the CDR3 reads TGTGCCAGCCTCTGCACTGAAGCTTTCTTT. The encoded protein is CASLCTEAFF.

Details on this clone: Other DNA sequences in the same sample also yield this CDR3. CDR3 sequence: CASSLGGISYEQYF. The CDR3 nucleotides are TGTGCCAGCAGCTTGGGCGGTATCTCCTACGAGCAGTACTTC. The chain combines TRBV5-6 with TRBJ2-7; no reliable D call. In germline, CDR1 is SGHDT, CDR2 YYEEEE. V was clipped by 0 bases and J by 0 bases, with 7 bases between them. This CDR3 is 14 amino acids long.

V usage is TRBV7-2 and J usage is TRBJ2-7; the D gene is possibly TRBD1 (6 bases). There are 15 residues in the CDR3. From germline, CDR1 is SGHTA and CDR2 FQGNSA. V was cut by 6 bases and J by 0 bases, with 15 bases left in between. The CDR3 DNA reads TGTGCCAGCAGTTCGGACAGACTCTTCTCCTACGAGCAGTACTTC. It translates to CASSSDRLFSYEQYF.

V usage is TRBV6-6 and J usage is TRBJ1-1; 9 bases fit TRBD1. Germline CDR1 is MNHNY and CDR2 is SVGAGI (reference sequence). Trimming cost V 9 bases and J 0 bases; bases outside gene matches: 8. The CDR3 has 15 residues. DNA of the CDR3: TGTGCCAGTAGGGACAGGGCGGCTTTGAACACTGAAGCTTTCTTT. Protein: CASRDRAALNTEAFF.

The gene calls are TRBV11-2 and TRBJ1-4; TRBD1 aligns across 8 bases. This CDR3 comprises 16 residues. With 5 bases clipped from V and 4 bases from J, the junction kept 9 bases outside the gene matches. Germline CDR1 reads SGHAT; CDR2 reads FQNNGV. The DNA of the CDR3 is TGTGCCAGCAGCGACAAACAGGGGGAGGTTAATGAAAAACTGTTTTTT. Its protein product is CASSDKQGEVNEKLFF. The full variable domain, rest sourced from reference TRBV11-2 and TRBJ1-4, is EAGVAQSPRYKIIEKRQSVAFWCNPISGHATLYWYQQILGQGPKLLIQFQNNGVVDDSQLPKDRFSAERLKGVDSTLKIQPAKLEDSAVYLCASSDKQGEVNEKLFFGSGTQLSVL.

This chain links TRBV7-3 with TRBJ1-1; possibly TRBD1 for D (5 bases). The ends were cut back, 4 bases at V and 1 base at J, with 7 bases in the middle. The CDR3 has 13 residues. CDR1 is SGHTA, CDR2 FQGTGA, per germline. As DNA, the CDR3 is TGTGCCAGCAGCTCAGACAGGAACACTGAAGCTTTCTTT. It is translated as CASSSDRNTEAFF.

The CDR3 reads CASTPSRVNEQFF. In DNA, the CDR3 is TGTGCCAGCACCCCTTCGAGGGTCAATGAGCAGTTCTTC. The V call is TRBV6-5, the J call TRBJ2-1, with TRBD2 as a possible D gene (5 bases). Trimming stripped 7 bases from V and 6 bases from J, with 13 bases between. Germline V CDR1 and CDR2: MNHEY, SVGAGI. There are 13 residues in the CDR3.

The chain recombines TRBV19 with TRBJ1-1, with D uncertain. Germline CDR1 and CDR2: LNHDA and SQIVND (reference sequence). This CDR3 is 13 amino acids long. The germline V and J ends were trimmed by 0 bases and 1 base, with 3 bases remaining between them. The CDR3 DNA reads as TGTGCCAGTAGTATAGACGGGAACACTGAAGCTTTCTTT. This gives the protein CASSIDGNTEAFF.

This clone was seen a few times. The genes are TRBV7-8 and TRBJ1-2; D is unresolved. This CDR3 is 16 amino acids long. Germline CDR1 SGHVS, CDR2 FQNEAQ. Trimming stripped 2 bases from V and 4 bases from J, with 17 bases between. CDR3 sequence reads: CASSLSWSRRTYGYTF. Here the CDR3 DNA reads TGTGCCAGCAGCTTAAGTTGGAGTCGGCGGACCTATGGCTACACCTTC.

This chain uses TRBV7-2 with TRBJ2-5; 7 bases are a match to TRBD2. Germline trimming cut 3 bases from V and 12 bases from J; bases unmatched to any gene: 13. CDR1 is SGHTA, CDR2 FQGNSA, per germline. The CDR3 runs to 14 residues. The CDR3 DNA is TGTGCCAGCAGCTTGATCGGCGGGACTAACCAAGAGTACTTC. Translated, it gives CASSLIGGTNQEYF.

The genes are TRBV6-2 or TRBV6-3 and TRBJ1-3; tentative D call: TRBD1 (5 bases). The V gene lost 4 bases and the J gene lost 1 base, with 14 bases spanning the gap. CDR1 and CDR2 (germline): MNHEY, SVGEGT. This CDR3 region has 16 residues. The CDR3 here is CASSSAGRWSGNTIYF. CDR3 in DNA: TGTGCCAGCAGTTCGGCAGGGCGATGGTCTGGAAACACCATATATTTT.

The gene calls are TRBV7-2 and TRBJ1-2; D may be TRBD1 (6 bases). Germline values: CDR1 SGHTA, CDR2 FQGNSA. V shed 1 base and J shed 7 bases, with 16 bases lying between them. The CDR3 spans 15 residues. In DNA, the CDR3 is TGTGCCAGCAGCTTAGAGCAAGGGGGGACCTCTGGCTACACCTTC. The encoded protein is CASSLEQGGTSGYTF.

The J gene is TRBJ1-3, the V gene TRBV9; 10 positions match TRBD1. The J segment lost 4 bases and the V segment lost 4 bases, leaving 5 bases of the junction unmatched. Germline V CDR1 and CDR2: SGDLS, YYNGEE. The CDR3 totals 15 residues. The DNA for the CDR3 is TGTGCCAGCAGCATCGGGACAGGGGACGGAAACACCATATATTTT. This translates into CASSIGTGDGNTIYF. Filled out from reference TRBV9 and TRBJ1-3, the complete variable domain reads DSGVTQTPKHLITATGQRVTLRCSPRSGDLSVYWYQQSLDQGLQFLIQYYNGEERAKGNILERFSAQQFPDLHSELNLSSLELGDSALYFCASSIGTGDGNTIYFGEGSWLTVV.

This rearrangement joins TRBV19 to TRBJ1-4, with TRBD1 matching over 7 bases. The CDR3 runs 16 residues. Germline CDR1 LNHDA, CDR2 SQIVND (reference sequence). The J segment lost 7 bases and the V segment lost 0 bases, leaving 8 bases of the junction unmatched. CDR3: CASSIDGGGAFEKLFF. The CDR3 DNA reads as TGTGCCAGTAGTATAGATGGAGGGGGCGCGTTTGAAAAACTGTTTTTT.